These T cell receptor beta chains were read from a single sample in a study of cytomegalovirus exposure and HLA in healthy donors. Libraries were prepared by immunoSEQ multiplex PCR; TCRdb keeps only in-frame clonotypes and omits some of them. The sample contains roughly 270,000 clones, over 75% of which appear only once. The sequenced sample was PBMCs. These receptors all stem from a woman younger than 30 in good health and CMV-seronegative. Each CDR3 is given without its conserved first and last residue.

TRBV2,ASSEKGIEAF
TRBV2,ASSERGQYSNQPQH
TRBV15,ATSSPTTGDYGYT
TRBV27,ASSLFSKGADNQPQH
TRBV5-1,ASSLAGVSPDTQY
TRBV19,ASSISTSLFDEQF
TRBV6-1,ASSGEGGAGQPQH
TRBV15,ATAIGLADIDEQF
TRBV5-1,ASSGTGGLEGYT
TRBV14,ASSQGGVELF
TRBV25-1,ASTGDSYEQY
TRBV28,ASSPGLAGPDLLITGELF
TRBV28,ASSLYSGNTIY
TRBV5-6,ASSLLTYRGEEQF
TRBV28,ASSLTSVNEKLF
TRBV11-2,ASNTGLAGWGTQY
TRBV28,ASRGGLNEKLF
TRBV4-1,ASSQVGAGGVGGDGYT
TRBV28,ASSLMGGVYEQY
TRBV30,AWAGTVYNEQF
TRBV11-2,ASSPEGQGLGETQY
TRBV28,ASSPPRGNQPQH
TRBV11-2,ASSSYLAGMDTQY
TRBV28,ASSTTSWIETQY
TRBV28,ASSLHVSNDEQY
TRBV12-5,ASGFGSQPQH
TRBV10-2,ASAQGNTEAF
TRBV28,ASSFRGANYGYT
TRBV6-4,ASSDSPGGFAF
TRBV7-2,ASSEYRVARETQY
TRBV4-2,ASSQVGTSYEQY
TRBV10-3,AISESSTGELF
TRBV27,ATRRGGGTDTQY
TRBV15,ATYDRGQNEQF
TRBV9,ASATVRGRDEQY
TRBV2,ASSQGLARQETQY
TRBV27,ASSLTGSSYEQY
TRBV28,ASTRTSGNYEQY
TRBV6-5,ASSYSRNTEAF
TRBV5-6,ASSLSAGGQVGELF
TRBV5-6,ASSRTIAEKLF
TRBV9,ASSSRGAGYT
TRBV28,ASSRRTRLVYEQY
TRBV12-5,ASGLGQGSTGELF
TRBV28,ASLEGGDLPHEQY
TRBV19,ASSIGTGPDQPQH
TRBV28,ASSLTQGGQPQH
TRBV11-2,ASSLGPRYEQY